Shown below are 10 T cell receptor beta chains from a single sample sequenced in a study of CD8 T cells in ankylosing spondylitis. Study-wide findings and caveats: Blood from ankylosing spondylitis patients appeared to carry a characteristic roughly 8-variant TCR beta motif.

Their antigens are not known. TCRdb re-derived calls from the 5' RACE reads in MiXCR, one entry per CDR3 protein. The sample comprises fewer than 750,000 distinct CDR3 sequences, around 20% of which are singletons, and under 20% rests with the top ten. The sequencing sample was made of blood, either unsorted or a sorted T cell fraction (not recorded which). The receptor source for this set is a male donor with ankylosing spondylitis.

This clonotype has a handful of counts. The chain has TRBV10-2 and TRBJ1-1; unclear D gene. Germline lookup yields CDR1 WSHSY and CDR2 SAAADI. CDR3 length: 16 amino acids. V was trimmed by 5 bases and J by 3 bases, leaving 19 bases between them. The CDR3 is CASSPRGPHADTEAFF. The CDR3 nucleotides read TGCGCCAGCAGTCCGCGTGGCCCCCATGCAGACACTGAAGCTTTCTTT.

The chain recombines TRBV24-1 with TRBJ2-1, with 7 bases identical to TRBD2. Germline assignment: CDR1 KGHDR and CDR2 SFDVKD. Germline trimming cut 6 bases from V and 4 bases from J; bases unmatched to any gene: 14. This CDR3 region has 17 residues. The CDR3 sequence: CATSSGPSGSSYNEQFF. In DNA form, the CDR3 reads TGTGCCACCAGTTCGGGACCTAGCGGCTCCTCGTACAATGAGCAGTTCTTC.

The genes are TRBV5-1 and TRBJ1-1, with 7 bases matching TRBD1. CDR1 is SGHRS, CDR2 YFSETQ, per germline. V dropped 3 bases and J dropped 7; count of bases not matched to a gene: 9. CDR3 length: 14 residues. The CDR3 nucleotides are TGCGCCAGCAGCTCGAAGGGGACAGCCAATGAAGCTTTCTTT. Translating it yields CASSSKGTANEAFF. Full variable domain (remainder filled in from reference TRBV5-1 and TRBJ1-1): KAGVTQTPRYLIKTRGQQVTLSCSPISGHRSVSWYQQTPGQGLQFLFEYFSETQRNKGNFPGRFSGRQFSNSRSEMNVSTLELGDSALYLCASSSKGTANEAFFGQGTRLTVV.

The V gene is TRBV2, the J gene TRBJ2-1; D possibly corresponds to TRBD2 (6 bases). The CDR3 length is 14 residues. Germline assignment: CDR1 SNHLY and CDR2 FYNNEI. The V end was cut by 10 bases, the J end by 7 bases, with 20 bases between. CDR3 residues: CATTGGESGNEQFF. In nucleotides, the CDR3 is TGTGCCACAACCGGGGGAGAATCGGGTAATGAGCAGTTCTTC.

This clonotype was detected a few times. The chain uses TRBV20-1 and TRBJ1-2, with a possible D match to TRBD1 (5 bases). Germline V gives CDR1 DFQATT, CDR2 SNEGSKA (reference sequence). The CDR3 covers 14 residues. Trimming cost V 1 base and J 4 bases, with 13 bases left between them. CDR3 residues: CSARGGAESYGYTF. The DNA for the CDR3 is TGCAGTGCTAGAGGAGGGGCAGAATCCTATGGCTACACCTTC.

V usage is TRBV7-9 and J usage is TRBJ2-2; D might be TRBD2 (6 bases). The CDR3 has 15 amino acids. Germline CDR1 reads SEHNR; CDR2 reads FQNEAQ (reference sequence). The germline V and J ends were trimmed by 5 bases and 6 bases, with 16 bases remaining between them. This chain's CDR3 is CASSPPGTGAGELFF. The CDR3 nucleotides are TGTGCCAGCAGCCCTCCCGGGACTGGTGCCGGGGAGCTGTTTTTT.

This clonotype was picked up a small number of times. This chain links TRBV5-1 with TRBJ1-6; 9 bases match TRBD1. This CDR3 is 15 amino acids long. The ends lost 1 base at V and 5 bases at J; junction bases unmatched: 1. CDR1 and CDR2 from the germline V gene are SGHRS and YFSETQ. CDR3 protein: CASSLWDRDNSPLHF. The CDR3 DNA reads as TGCGCCAGCAGCTTGTGGGACAGGGATAATTCACCCCTCCACTTT.

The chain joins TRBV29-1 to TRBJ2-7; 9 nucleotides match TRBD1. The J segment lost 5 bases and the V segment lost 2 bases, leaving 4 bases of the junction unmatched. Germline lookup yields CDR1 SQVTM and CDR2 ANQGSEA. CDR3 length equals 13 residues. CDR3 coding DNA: TGCAGCGTTGAACTGGACAGGGGAAACGAGCAGTACTTC. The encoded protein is CSVELDRGNEQYF.

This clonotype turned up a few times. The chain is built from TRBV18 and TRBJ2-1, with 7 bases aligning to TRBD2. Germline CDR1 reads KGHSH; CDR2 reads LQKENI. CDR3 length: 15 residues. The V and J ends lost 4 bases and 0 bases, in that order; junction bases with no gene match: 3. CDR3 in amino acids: CASSLAGFSYNEQFF. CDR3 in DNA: TGTGCCAGCTCACTAGCGGGCTTCTCCTACAATGAGCAGTTCTTC. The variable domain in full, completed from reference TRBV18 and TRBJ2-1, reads NAGVMQNPRHLVRRRGQEARLRCSPMKGHSHVYWYRQLPEEGLKFMVYLQKENIIDESGMPKERFSAEFPKEGPSILRIQQVVRGDSAAYFCASSLAGFSYNEQFFGPGTRLTVL.

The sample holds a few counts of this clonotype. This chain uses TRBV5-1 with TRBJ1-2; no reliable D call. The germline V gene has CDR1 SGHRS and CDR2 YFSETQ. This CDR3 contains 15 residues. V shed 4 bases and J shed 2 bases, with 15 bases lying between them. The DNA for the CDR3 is TGCGCCAGCAGCGCGGACCGGACGGGGAACTATGGCTACACCTTC. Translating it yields CASSADRTGNYGYTF.